A selection of T cell receptor beta chains follows, all from one sample in a study of CD8 T cells in Susac syndrome. One entry per CDR3 protein, called by TCRdb with MiXCR from the immunoSEQ multiplex PCR reads. The table lists some 110,000 distinct CDR3 sequences, 85% to 95% of them singletons. The sequencing input was CD4+ T cells from PBMCs. These receptors came from a human donor with multiple sclerosis. Each CDR3 is given with its conserved first and last residue. A D gene is named only where the DNA matches it firmly. Clone size, where shown, is once, few, many, or a class for clones that have expanded.

clone_size d_call j_call v_call cdr3_aa cdr3_nt
- - TRBJ1-4 TRBV16 CASSTERISFRLFF TGTGCCAGCAGCACAGAACGGATAAGTTTTCGGCTGTTTTTT
- TRBD2 TRBJ2-5 TRBV12-3/TRBV12-4 CASSFGSGGLETQYF TGTGCCAGCAGTTTCGGTAGCGGGGGCTTAGAGACCCAGTACTTC
- - TRBJ1-1 TRBV18 CASSPGQTEAFF TGTGCCAGCTCACCCGGCCAGACCGAAGCTTTCTTT
- - TRBJ2-7 TRBV5-4 CASSLKQQGPLGEQYF TGTGCCAGCAGCTTAAAACAACAGGGACCTTTGGGCGAGCAGTACTTC
- - TRBJ2-3 TRBV29-1 CSVELGDTQYF TGCAGCGTTGAATTGGGAGATACGCAGTATTTT
- TRBD1 TRBJ2-2 TRBV14 CASRGTGPTGELFF TGTGCCAGCAGGGGGACAGGGCCCACCGGGGAGCTGTTTTTT
- - TRBJ1-6 TRBV4-2 CASSQAPHGKGNSPLHF TGTGCCAGCAGCCAAGCTCCTCATGGCAAGGGGAATTCACCCCTCCACTTT
- - TRBJ2-6 TRBV2 CASSPRGDGANVLTF TGTGCCAGCAGCCCAAGGGGGGATGGGGCCAACGTCCTGACTTTC
- - TRBJ2-1 TRBV28 CASRASGGRYNEQFF TGTGCCAGCAGGGCATCGGGGGGCCGTTACAATGAGCAGTTCTTC
once - TRBJ1-1 TRBV6-6 CASSYTALAGGAFF TGTGCCAGCAGTTATACAGCGCTAGCTGGGGGGGCTTTCTTT
- - TRBJ2-2 TRBV30 CAWSPPGVNTGELFF TGTGCCTGGAGTCCCCCTGGGGTCAACACCGGGGAGCTGTTTTTT
- - TRBJ2-7 TRBV4-2 CASSQVGQLYEQYF TGTGCCAGCAGCCAAGTTGGGCAGTTATACGAGCAGTACTTC
- TRBD1 TRBJ2-7 TRBV28 CASSPSGTGGREQYF TGTGCCAGCAGTCCATCCGGGACAGGGGGAAGGGAGCAGTACTTC
- - TRBJ1-1 TRBV12-3/TRBV12-4 CASSRGHMNTEAFF TGTGCCAGCAGCCGAGGACACATGAACACTGAAGCTTTCTTT
- TRBD1 TRBJ2-6 TRBV5-6 CATGQGPFHGANVLTF TGTGCCACAGGACAGGGACCATTTCACGGGGCCAACGTCCTGACTTTC
once - TRBJ1-5 TRBV2 CASSDGGYSNQPQHF TGTGCCAGCAGTGACGGGGGCTATAGCAATCAGCCCCAGCATTTT
- TRBD1 TRBJ1-2 TRBV28 CASRRSTGNGYTF TGTGCCAGCAGAAGATCGACAGGGAATGGCTACACCTTC
- - TRBJ1-5 TRBV6-6 CASNTLYSNQPQHF TGTGCCAGCAACACACTTTATAGCAATCAGCCCCAGCATTTT
- - TRBJ2-7 TRBV6-1 CASSEVGAPGEQYF TGTGCCAGCAGTGAAGTAGGCGCGCCGGGGGAGCAGTACTTC
- - TRBJ1-2 TRBV12-3/TRBV12-4 CASSRDPSYGYTF TGTGCCAGCAGTCGGGACCCTTCTTATGGCTACACCTTC
- - TRBJ1-4 TRBV6-6 CASSYSDSPNEKLFF TGTGCCAGCAGTTACTCCGACAGCCCAAATGAAAAACTGTTTTTT
- TRBD2 TRBJ2-1 TRBV6-5 CASRVLAGGSGEQFF TGTGCCAGCAGAGTACTAGCGGGGGGCTCCGGTGAGCAGTTCTTC
- TRBD1 TRBJ1-1 TRBV7-3 CASSSQGASTEAFF TGTGCCAGCAGCTCACAGGGGGCTAGCACTGAAGCTTTCTTT
- TRBD2 TRBJ2-1 TRBV18 CASSPPGGGPHEQFF TGTGCCAGCTCACCGCCCGGCGGGGGGCCGCATGAGCAGTTCTTC
- - TRBJ1-6 TRBV27 CASSLWGRVPSPLHF TGTGCCAGCAGTTTATGGGGTCGGGTCCCATCCCCCCTCCACTTT
- - TRBJ1-6 TRBV7-9 CASSPSGESPLHF TGTGCCAGCAGCCCGAGCGGGGAGTCACCCCTCCACTTT
- - TRBJ1-2 TRBV5-4 CASSQDGNYGYTF TGTGCCAGCAGCCAAGACGGCAACTATGGCTACACCTTC
- - TRBJ1-1 TRBV4-2 CASSQDVRGPGNTEAFF TGTGCCAGCAGCCAAGATGTAAGAGGACCGGGGAACACTGAAGCTTTCTTT
- - TRBJ2-1 TRBV6-1 CASSPPWPGVRDEQFF TGTGCCAGCAGCCCTCCGTGGCCGGGGGTGAGGGATGAGCAGTTCTTC
- - TRBJ2-5 TRBV6-2/TRBV6-3 CASSHRRVSETQYF TGTGCCAGCAGTCACCGGAGGGTATCGGAGACCCAGTACTTC
- - TRBJ2-7 TRBV12-3/TRBV12-4 CASSLKSGAYEQYF TGTGCCAGCAGTTTAAAATCCGGAGCCTACGAGCAGTACTTC
once - TRBJ2-7 TRBV15 CATSRDRGEQYF TGTGCCACCAGCAGAGACAGGGGCGAGCAGTACTTC
- TRBD1 TRBJ1-6 TRBV5-4 CASSWDREGSPLHF TGTGCCAGCAGCTGGGACAGGGAGGGCTCACCCCTCCACTTT
- TRBD1 TRBJ1-4 TRBV19 CASSTRRDRDEKLFF TGTGCCAGTAGTACTCGCCGGGACAGGGATGAAAAACTGTTTTTT
- - TRBJ2-7 TRBV7-8 CASSSVRTGTYEQYF TGTGCCAGCTCGTCTGTTAGAACAGGTACCTACGAGCAGTACTTC
- - TRBJ1-5 TRBV6-1 CASRPPGGSYSNQPQHF TGTGCCAGCAGGCCCCCGGGAGGATCTTATAGCAATCAGCCCCAGCATTTT
- TRBD1 TRBJ1-2 TRBV7-9 CASSIDRDRGYTF TGTGCCAGCAGCATTGACAGGGATCGGGGCTACACCTTC
- - TRBJ2-5 TRBV11-2 CASTSTAGSWETQYF TGTGCCAGCACCAGCACGGCAGGGTCATGGGAGACCCAGTACTTC
- - TRBJ1-6 TRBV12-3/TRBV12-4 CASSYQNSPLHF TGTGCCAGCAGTTATCAAAATTCACCCCTCCACTTT
- - TRBJ1-2 TRBV27 CASRGLNYGYTF TGTGCCAGCAGGGGCTTAAACTATGGCTACACCTTC
- - TRBJ1-5 TRBV3-1 CASSQDSGKGNQPQHF TGTGCCAGCAGCCAAGATTCAGGGAAGGGCAATCAGCCCCAGCATTTT
- - TRBJ2-2 TRBV4-3 CASSQVEGSGELFF TGCGCCAGCAGCCAAGTCGAAGGCTCCGGGGAGCTGTTTTTT
- TRBD1 TRBJ1-5 TRBV5-1 CASSPNAGQGLQPQHF TGCGCCAGCAGCCCCAATGCGGGACAGGGACTTCAGCCCCAGCATTTT
- - TRBJ1-2 TRBV6-5 CASSYSLRTPGGYTF TGTGCCAGCAGTTACTCGTTAAGGACTCCGGGAGGCTACACCTTC
- - TRBJ2-7 TRBV12-3/TRBV12-4 CASNLNRAYEQYF TGTGCCAGCAACTTAAACCGAGCCTACGAGCAGTACTTC
- - TRBJ2-1 TRBV7-2 CASSLAPALGSEQFF TGTGCCAGCAGCTTAGCCCCCGCCTTAGGCAGTGAGCAGTTCTTC
- - TRBJ2-1 TRBV5-1 CASSSQGHNEQFF TGCGCCAGCAGCAGCCAGGGTCACAATGAGCAGTTCTTC
- TRBD1 TRBJ1-5 TRBV4-2 CASSQTGTGTLINQPQHF TGTGCCAGCAGCCAGACCGGGACAGGGACTTTGATCAATCAGCCCCAGCATTTT
- - TRBJ1-1 TRBV5-1 CASSLAGRWAFF TGCGCCAGCAGCTTGGCGGGGAGGTGGGCTTTCTTT
- - TRBJ1-2 TRBV20-1 CSARGDNYGYTF TGCAGTGCTAGAGGGGACAACTATGGCTACACCTTC
- - TRBJ1-4 TRBV11-2 CASSLITGEKLFF TGTGCCAGCAGCTTAATAACAGGGGAAAAACTGTTTTTT
once - TRBJ2-5 TRBV20-1 CSAPRGETQYF TGCAGTGCCCCTAGAGGGGAGACCCAGTACTTC
- TRBD2 TRBJ2-1 TRBV6-5 CASSAAGGPKQFF TGTGCCAGCAGTGCAGCGGGGGGCCCGAAACAGTTCTTC